This T cell receptor (beta chain) was sequenced for a study of glioma-infiltrating T cells. Germline values: CDR1 KGHSH, CDR2 LQKENI. This CDR3 is built from 16 residues. The V and J ends lost 5 bases and 2 bases respectively, with 16 bases between them. TCR alpha and beta CDR3 regions were amplified from RNA using iRepertoire nested multiplex PCR. A single record per CDR3 protein comes from TCRdb applying MiXCR to the multiplex PCR reads. The table lists some 100,000 distinct CDR3 sequences, approximately 26% of them singletons. Worth noting for this clonotype: Since a much larger clone is just one base distant, this may be a read error.

The sequencing input was glioma tissue, nonneoplastic brain tissue, or PBMCs (not recorded which). The clonotype comes from a human donor with low-grade glioma or glioblastoma, undergoing nonglioma brain surgery, or in good health (not recorded which). This sequence joins TRBV18 and TRBJ1-5; D gene uncertain. The CDR3 loop reads CASSSVVEGGNQPQHF. The CDR3 DNA reads as TGTGCCAGCTCATCGGTGGTGGAGGGAGGCAATCAGCCCCAGCATTTT.